These 10 T cell receptor beta chains were all obtained from the same sample, sequenced in a study of Graves' ophthalmopathy and Graves' hyperthyroidism. Beta-chain TCR CDR3 regions were amplified from RNA transcripts. First-round RT-PCR with HTBI primers preceded a second-round multiplex PCR. Using its own MiXCR run on the multiplex PCR reads, TCRdb lists one record per CDR3 protein. The table records hundreds of thousands of distinct CDR3 sequences, about two fifths of them present only once. Material for sequencing was peripheral blood. The receptors were gathered from an adult man with Graves' ophthalmopathy.

This clonotype was seen a few times. The chain uses TRBV4-3 and TRBJ2-5, with TRBD2 matching over 7 bases. J was trimmed by 0 bases and V by 0 bases; bases with no gene match: 7. The CDR3 consists of 17 residues. The germline CDR1 and CDR2 sequences are LGHNA and YSLEER. The CDR3 is CASSQDRGVRYQETQYF. The CDR3 nucleotides read TGCGCCAGCAGCCAAGATCGGGGGGTGCGGTACCAAGAGACCCAGTACTTC.

This clonotype was counted between two and nine times. The chain carries TRBV7-2 and TRBJ2-7; 10 nucleotides agree with TRBD1. Germline CDR1 SGHTA, CDR2 FQGNSA. The CDR3 consists of 16 residues. With 2 bases clipped from V and 2 bases from J, the junction kept 6 bases outside the gene matches. Here the CDR3 reads CASSLRTGGSAYEQYF. The CDR3 DNA sequence: TGTGCCAGCAGCTTAAGGACAGGGGGGTCGGCCTACGAGCAGTACTTC.

This clonotype turned up a few times. The chain combines TRBV9 with TRBJ1-6; 9 bases align to TRBD1. Germline V gene data show CDR1 as SGDLS and CDR2 as YYNGEE. The V gene end was trimmed by 4 bases and the J gene end by 3 bases; junction bases not matched to a gene: 11. CDR3 length: 18 amino acids. The CDR3 DNA sequence: TGTGCCAGCAGCCGAAATACCGGGACAGGGAACTATAATTCACCCCTCCACTTT. It specifies CASSRNTGTGNYNSPLHF.

This clonotype was seen ten or more times. The rearrangement joins TRBV12-3 or TRBV12-4 to TRBJ1-1; D not certain. V lost 3 bases and J 5 bases, leaving 13 bases between the germline ends. CDR3 size: 14 residues. The CDR3 bases are TGTGCCAGCAGTTTTTGGCAAGGTAGGACTGAAGCTTTCTTT. Amino acids: CASSFWQGRTEAFF.

This clonotype was counted many times. The chain has TRBV9 and TRBJ2-5; 9 bases map to TRBD1. The germline V gene has CDR1 SGDLS and CDR2 YYNGEE. J was trimmed by 4 bases and V by 0 bases; bases with no gene match: 1. This CDR3 spans 14 amino acids. CDR3: CASSVGGQGETQYF. DNA for the CDR3: TGTGCCAGCAGCGTAGGGGGACAGGGAGAGACCCAGTACTTC.

With regard to this clonotype: It may be a read error: a sequence one base away is much more abundant. V usage is TRBV5-1 and J usage is TRBJ1-3; D not resolved. Germline V gene lookup returns CDR1 SGHRS and CDR2 YFSETQ. The CDR3 contains 14 residues. CDR3 in amino acids: CASSLVTTGDTIYF. In nucleotides, the CDR3 is TGTGCCAGCAGCTTGGTAACAACTGGAGACACCATATATTTT.

This clonotype was seen a handful of times. The V gene is TRBV7-3, the J gene TRBJ2-1, with D perhaps TRBD2 (5 bases). V lost 5 bases and J lost 4, with 15 bases in between. The CDR3 sequence is 15 residues long. Germline V gene data show CDR1 as SGHTA and CDR2 as FQGTGA. CDR3 DNA sequence: TGTGCCAGCAGCCCATCCGGCGGGCGGTACAATGAGCAGTTCTTC. Encoded protein: CASSPSGGRYNEQFF. The whole variable domain, remainder taken from reference TRBV7-3 and TRBJ2-1, is GAGVSQTPSNKVTEKGKYVELRCDPISGHTALYWYRQSLGQGPEFLIYFQGTGAADDSGLPNDRFFAVRPEGSVSTLKIQRTERGDSAVYLCASSPSGGRYNEQFFGPGTRLTVL.

This clonotype came up many times. This rearrangement joins TRBV7-2 to TRBJ1-4, with TRBD1 as a possible D gene (6 bases). Germline V gives CDR1 SGHTA, CDR2 FQGNSA. The CDR3 is made up of 15 amino acids. V lost 5 bases, J lost 7 bases, and 17 bases lay in between. The CDR3 spells CASSPRTGGAEKLFF. The CDR3 bases are TGTGCCAGCAGCCCCCGGACGGGGGGGGCTGAAAAACTGTTTTTT.

This clonotype was found many times. The chain couples TRBV7-2 to TRBJ2-7, with 8 bases aligning to TRBD2. The CDR3 loop spans 14 amino acids. Unmatched junction bases numbered 5, after V lost 7 bases and J lost 0 bases. Germline-derived CDR1 and CDR2 are SGHTA and FQGNSA. CDR3 loop: CASTPSGGSYEQYF. In nucleotides, the CDR3 is TGTGCCAGCACCCCCAGCGGGGGCTCCTACGAGCAGTACTTC.

The chain has TRBV10-3 and TRBJ1-5, with D perhaps matching TRBD1 (6 bases). Germline assignment: CDR1 ENHRY and CDR2 SYGVKD. V was shortened by 4 bases and J by 11 bases, with 15 bases between the two germline ends. The CDR3 has 13 amino acids. CDR3 sequence reads: CAISVLGGQTQHF. CDR3 coding DNA: TGTGCCATCAGTGTTCTGGGCGGACAGACCCAGCATTTT.